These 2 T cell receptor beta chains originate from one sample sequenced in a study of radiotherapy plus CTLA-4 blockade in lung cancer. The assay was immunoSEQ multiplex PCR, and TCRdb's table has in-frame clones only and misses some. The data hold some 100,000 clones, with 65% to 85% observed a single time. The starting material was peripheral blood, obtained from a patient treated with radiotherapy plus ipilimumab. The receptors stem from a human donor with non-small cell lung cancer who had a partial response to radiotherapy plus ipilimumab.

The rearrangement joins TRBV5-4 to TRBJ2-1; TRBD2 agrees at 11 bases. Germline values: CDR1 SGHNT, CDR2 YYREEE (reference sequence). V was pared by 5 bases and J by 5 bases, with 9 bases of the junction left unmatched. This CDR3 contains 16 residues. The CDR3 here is CASSLPGTSGNNEQFF. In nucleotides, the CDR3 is TGTGCCAGCAGTCTCCCCGGGACTAGCGGTAACAATGAGCAGTTCTTC.

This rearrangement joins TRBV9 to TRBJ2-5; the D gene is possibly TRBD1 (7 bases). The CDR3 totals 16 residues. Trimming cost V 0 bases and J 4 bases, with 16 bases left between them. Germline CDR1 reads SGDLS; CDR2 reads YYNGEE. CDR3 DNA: TGTGCCAGCAGCGTAGCTTCATCAGGGGGGAGAGAGACCCAGTACTTC. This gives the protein CASSVASSGGRETQYF.